The present T cell receptor beta chain was sequenced within a study of beta chain features in type 1 diabetes (dated by TCRdb to the late 2010s). Looking at the study overall: No differences in mean age, gender distribution, total cell number or subset yield were found between patients and healthy donors. A total of about 100,000,000 sorted cells were examined across all samples, and RNA yield correlated strongly with the number of cells per subset. In the study, recently diagnosed type 1 diabetes patients and matched healthy donors were compared on the TCRB repertoires of their sorted circulating CD4+ T cell subsets. Whereas all 28 donors provided naive and central memory subsets, regulatory and stem cell-like memory subsets were isolated from just 8 patients and about 8 healthy donors.

The High Capacity cDNA Reverse Transcription Kit was used to reverse transcribe all of the isolated RNA, meaning that expressed TCRB transcripts were what got sequenced. Deep immunoSEQ sequencing was performed on naive, central memory and regulatory T cell samples, with an average of approximately 4 million total reads per sample. After sorted cells were lysed in RLT buffer, RNA was extracted with DNase-treated RNeasy Micro or Mini kits, with the choice depending on cell number. Each cell subset was processed separately to prevent cross-contamination, with patient and healthy donor samples processed together. TCRB sequences were amplified from cDNA with the immunoSEQ multiplex PCR, producing 87-bp fragments spanning the CDR3 region. Sequencing of the amplicons was performed on the Illumina HiSeq platform. Per the authors' processing: PCR bias was computationally corrected using synthetic template baselines, reads within Hamming distance 2 were collapsed, and singletons that could not be merged were discarded. Reads were aligned against IMGT so that V, D and J genes, CDR3 length and insertions or deletions at six rearrangement sites could be assigned. Within each subset, clonotype counts were normalized to sorted cell number, after which true diversity and Gini coefficients were computed with the tcR R package. The overlap coefficient, calculated on TCRB nucleotide sequences, was used to quantify repertoire sharing. The source is immuneACCESS, and TCRdb retained only in-frame sequences with V and J called. Part of the clones is not carried over; for the studies checked, unresolved V genes explain less than half of this, and the remainder is unexplained. V and J calls and clone size are copied from that table; D and trimming were computed from the DNA. The sample includes 200,000 to 250,000 clones, with 27% observed a single time. The biggest ten clones account for roughly 4% of the sample.

Each donor gave one peripheral blood draw, roughly 0.11 L on average, collected into heparinised tubes. A BD FACSAria II and a panel including CD45RO, CCR7, CD25, CD127, CD95 and CD27 were used to sort naive, central memory, regulatory and stem cell-like memory CD4+ T cells. A purity above 95% was achieved for all sorted populations. PBMCs were separated immediately by Lymphoprep density gradient centrifugation and were stained directly, without being cultured. Samples were stained and sorted in pairs, with one healthy donor and one patient per experiment, so that batch effects were minimized. General conclusions and limits of the study: HLA sub-analyses involved small numbers of individuals, so any influence of HLA type on TCRB rearrangement remained unresolved. Naive, central memory and regulatory TCRB repertoires appeared to be more similar among patients than among healthy donors. In all four CD4+ subsets, TCRB CDR3 length was moderately but significantly shorter in type 1 diabetes patients. Because cDNA was sequenced instead of genomic DNA, highly expressing activated cells could be over-represented, though the groups showed no difference in activation or CD3 levels. Patients with type 1 diabetes made fewer insertions and deleted more nucleotides at VDJ recombination sites, implying thymic rearrangement abnormalities. Shorter templates might have been favored by PCR, but patient and control samples were amplified and corrected together, so both groups would have been affected equally by any skew.

Trimming costs V 0 bases and J 6 bases, and their ends lie 7 bases apart. The CDR3, from cysteine to phenylalanine, totals 13 residues. Left in the record is the CDR3 DNA by itself, 39 bases read in frame from the first base. The germline V gene sets CDR1 to SGHRS and CDR2 to YFSETQ. The table lists this clone with a few counts. It has no known antigen specificity. Base qualities are not recorded, but no much larger clone differs from it by a single base. This sample also contains other DNA sequences that code for the same CDR3. The source of this sequence is a young man in good health. The V and J segments used are TRBV5-1 and TRBJ2-1; too little of a D gene remains to name it. Input material: central memory CD4+ T cells from blood. The bases read TGCGCCAGCAGCTTGGCGACTGCCAATGAGCAGTTCTTC. It translates to CASSLATANEQFF.